This T cell receptor (beta chain) was obtained from a study of blood T cell repertoires in COVID-19. On the study more broadly: COVID-19 samples from acute and convalescent phases originated in the United States, Italy and Spain. T cells, B-cell-depleted T cells, or PBMCs supplied cDNA or gDNA.

The authors' processing: Amplified reference gene primers provided the basis for estimating nucleated cell counts. Libraries were prepared by immunoSEQ multiplex PCR; TCRdb keeps only in-frame clonotypes and omits some of them. The V and J calls and clone size are taken from that table; D and trimming were inferred from the DNA. The sample lists some 350,000 clones; roughly 84% were seen once. Germline values: CDR1 LGHDT, CDR2 YNNKEL (reference sequence). The CDR3 runs to 17 residues. V was clipped by 1 base and J by 7 bases; unmatched bases: 10. The TCR comes from a young woman who had recovered from COVID-19. The genes are TRBV3-1 (or the pseudogene TRBV3-2) and TRBJ2-3, with TRBD2 matching over 11 bases. The sequencing sample was made of PBMCs or T cells enriched from blood (not recorded which). Here the CDR3 DNA reads TGTGCCAGCAGCCAAGGACTAGCGGGACGACTGTCTAATACGCAGTATTTT. Translated: CASSQGLAGRLSNTQYF.